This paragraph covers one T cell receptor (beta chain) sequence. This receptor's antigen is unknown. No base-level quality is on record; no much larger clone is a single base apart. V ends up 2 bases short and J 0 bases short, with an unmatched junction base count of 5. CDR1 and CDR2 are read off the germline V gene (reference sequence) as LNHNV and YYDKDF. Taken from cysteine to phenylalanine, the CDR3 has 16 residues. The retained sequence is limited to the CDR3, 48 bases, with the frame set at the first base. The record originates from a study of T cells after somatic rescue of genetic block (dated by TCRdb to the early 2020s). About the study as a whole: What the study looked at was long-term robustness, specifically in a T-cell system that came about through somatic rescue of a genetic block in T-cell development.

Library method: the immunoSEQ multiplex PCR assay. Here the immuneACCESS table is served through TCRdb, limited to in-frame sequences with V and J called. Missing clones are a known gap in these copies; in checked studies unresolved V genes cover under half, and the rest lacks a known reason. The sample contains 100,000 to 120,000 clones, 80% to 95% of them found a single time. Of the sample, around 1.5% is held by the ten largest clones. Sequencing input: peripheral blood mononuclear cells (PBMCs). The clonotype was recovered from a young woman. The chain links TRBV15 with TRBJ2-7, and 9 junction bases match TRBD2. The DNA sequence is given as TGTGCCACCAGCAGATATGGACTAGCGAGCTCCTACGAGCAGTACTTC. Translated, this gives CATSRYGLASSYEQYF.